What follows describes a single T cell receptor (beta chain). The data were produced by immunoSEQ multiplex PCR, yet TCRdb's version contains in-frame clones alone and is incomplete. This table has 150,000 to 180,000 clones, around 85% appearing once. Seattle patients were enrolled while actively infected and followed longitudinally. Germline V gene sequence: CDR1 GTSNPN, CDR2 SVGIG (reference sequence). Trimming took 1 base from V and 7 from J; bases not matched to a gene: 5. The CDR3 loop spans 14 amino acids. The sample is drawn from a study of blood T cell repertoires in COVID-19. The wider study: From the United States, Italy and Spain came samples of acute and convalescent COVID-19. Sources were T cells, B-cell-depleted T cells, or PBMCs; the material itself was cDNA or gDNA.

This receptor was obtained from a man aged 60-69 years with COVID-19, enrolled during active disease. The sample taken for sequencing was peripheral blood. The V call is TRBV30, the J call TRBJ1-5; 9 bases align to TRBD1. The DNA for the CDR3 is TGTGCCTGGAGTGCCGGGACAGGGTGGCAGCCCCAGCATTTT. Its translation: CAWSAGTGWQPQHF.